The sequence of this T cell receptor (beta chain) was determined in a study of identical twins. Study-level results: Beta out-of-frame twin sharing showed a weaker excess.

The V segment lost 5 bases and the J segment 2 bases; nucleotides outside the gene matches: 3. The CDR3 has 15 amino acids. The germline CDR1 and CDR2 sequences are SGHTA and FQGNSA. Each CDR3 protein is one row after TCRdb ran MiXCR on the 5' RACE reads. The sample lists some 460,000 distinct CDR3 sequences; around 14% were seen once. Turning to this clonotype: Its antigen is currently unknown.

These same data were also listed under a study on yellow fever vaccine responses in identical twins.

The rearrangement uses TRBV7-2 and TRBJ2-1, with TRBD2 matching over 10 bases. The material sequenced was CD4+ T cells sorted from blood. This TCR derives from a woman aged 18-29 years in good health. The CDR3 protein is CASSGGLATYNEQFF. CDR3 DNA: TGTGCCAGCAGCGGGGGACTAGCGACCTACAATGAGCAGTTCTTC.